This T cell receptor beta chain was sequenced for a study of blood T cell repertoires in COVID-19 (dated by TCRdb to between 2020 and 2021). About the study as a whole: Samples covering the acute and convalescent phases of COVID-19 were provided by collaborators in the United States, Italy and Spain. The material from the prospective study consisted of cDNA or gDNA derived from T cells, B-cell-depleted T cells, or PBMCs. Deeply sampled blood TCRbeta repertoires from subjects exposed to, actively infected with, or recovered from COVID-19 were included in the dataset. The repertoires were made available in a free public database intended to serve as a resource for research on the immune response to SARS-CoV-2. Samples came from the ongoing ImmuneRACE study (first 160 participants) plus 1,254 subjects from 6 global collaborators. The sample metadata nearly always contained a de-identified subject ID, COVID-19 status, age in years and sex. Where HLA class I and class II types were available, the types were taken from metadata supplied by the sample provider, not from assay-based typing.

A word on this clone: Its antigen is currently not known. Per-base qualities were not stored, and no clone one base away is much larger.

The full study reports these points: How much clinical and demographic metadata was included differed by source and by participant, and the metadata was provided uncurated.

The collaborating institutions used their own protocols to collect whole blood in K2EDTA tubes. For TCRbeta analysis, collaborator samples were shipped as frozen whole blood, as isolated PBMCs, or as DNA extracted from either sample type. The CDR3, from cysteine to phenylalanine, totals 14 residues. Only CDR3 DNA is held: 42 bases, read in frame from base 1. Deletion took 8 bases off V and 1 base off J, with a span of 14 bases between the germline ends. The germline V gene sets CDR1 to KGHSY and CDR2 to FQNENV. TCRbeta CDR3 regions were amplified from genomic DNA using the immunoSEQ Assay, a bias-controlled multiplex PCR. Per the original workflow: The number of nucleated cells in each sample was estimated by amplification of reference gene primers within the assay. Sequence reads were collapsed and filtered to measure the absolute abundance of every unique TCRbeta CDR3 rearrangement. For each sample, productive Simpson clonality was calculated by taking the square root of Simpson's diversity index across productive rearrangements. The source is immuneACCESS, and TCRdb retained only in-frame sequences with V and J called. Part of the clones is not carried over; for the studies checked, unresolved V genes explain less than half of this, and the remainder is unexplained. That table furnishes V, J and clone size, whereas the DNA furnished D and trimming. The sample table lists more than 85,000 clones, around 90% of them with a count of one. The ten largest account for approximately 3.3% of the sample.

Rearrangement joined TRBV16 to TRBJ1-1; there is no confident call for the D gene. The sequencing sample was made of peripheral blood. This TCR came from a woman aged 45-59 years with acute or convalescent COVID-19. The sequenced DNA is TGTGCCAGCTCGATACGGGGAGGGAACACTGAAGCTTTCTTT. It translates to CASSIRGGNTEAFF.